The entry below gives a single TCR beta chain sequence along with its context. These data originate in a study of T cells after yellow fever vaccination. TCRdb re-called the 5' RACE reads with MiXCR, one entry per CDR3 protein. The sample records 350,000 to 450,000 distinct CDR3 sequences, approximately 6% being singletons. The CDR3 extends over 13 amino acids. Per the germline V gene, CDR1 is MNHEY and CDR2 is SVGEGT. V lost 9 bases and J 6 bases, leaving 15 bases between the germline ends. The sequence was collected from a man younger than 40 who received the YFV17D yellow fever vaccine. The sample in question was PBMCs, obtained 5 days after the yellow fever booster vaccination. The rearrangement uses TRBV6-2 or TRBV6-3 and TRBJ2-4, with D perhaps matching TRBD1 or TRBD2 (5 bases each). Written as DNA, the CDR3 is TGTGCCAGTACAAGGGGAGTGACAAACATTCAGTACTTC. It translates to CASTRGVTNIQYF.